Following are 5 T cell receptor beta chains from one sample sequenced in a study of PD-1 blockade in classical Hodgkin lymphoma. Generated by immunoSEQ multiplex PCR, the TCRdb table keeps only in-frame clones and is missing some. The table lists around 18,000 clones, roughly four fifths of them singletons. Time point given: cycle 4 day 1 (C4D1), after five to seven weeks of nivolumab. Every patient experienced relapse after autologous stem cell transplantation, and brentuximab vedotin exposure varied. Out of thawed PBMCs, magnetic negative selection purified CD4+ T cells. The input for sequencing was CD4+ T cells from blood, taken before the fourth cycle of nivolumab. Receptor source: a human donor with classical Hodgkin lymphoma.

This chain joins TRBV7-2 and TRBJ1-6; D remains unclear. V lost 4 bases to trimming and J lost 5 bases, with 12 bases between them. The CDR3 runs to 15 residues. Germline V CDR1 and CDR2: SGHTA, FQGNSA. Written as DNA, the CDR3 is TGTGCCAGCAGCTATAGGCCCGGGGATAATTCACCCCTCCACTTT. It is translated as CASSYRPGDNSPLHF. The entire variable domain, with the rest obtained from reference TRBV7-2 and TRBJ1-6, is as follows: GAGVSQSPSNKVTEKGKDVELRCDPISGHTALYWYRQSLGQGLEFLIYFQGNSAPDKSGLPSDRFSAERTGGSVSTLTIQRTQQEDSAVYLCASSYRPGDNSPLHFGNGTRLTVT.

The chain couples TRBV6-5 to TRBJ1-6, with a tentative D call TRBD1 (5 bases). This CDR3 has 15 residues. The germline gives CDR1 MNHEY, CDR2 SVGAGI. V shed 5 bases and J shed 2 bases, with 10 bases lying between them. The CDR3 region has the DNA TGTGCCAGCAGTATTCAGGGCACCTATAATTCACCCCTCCACTTT. Its protein is CASSIQGTYNSPLHF.

The V and J genes are TRBV2 and TRBJ2-4; unclear D gene. The CDR3 is 17 amino acids. Germline loops: CDR1 SNHLY, CDR2 FYNNEI. Trimming stripped 2 bases from V and 0 bases from J, with 14 bases between. CDR3 in amino acids: CASSEFASPLAKNIQYF. The CDR3 DNA follows: TGTGCCAGCAGTGAATTCGCCAGCCCGCTAGCCAAAAACATTCAGTACTTC.

This clone was recorded only once. The gene calls are TRBV19 and TRBJ2-7; 8 bases fit TRBD2. The ends lost 8 bases at V and 0 bases at J; junction bases unmatched: 15. The CDR3 length is 17 residues. CDR1 and CDR2 (germline): LNHDA, SQIVND (reference sequence). The CDR3 loop reads CASRRGAKKARSYEQYV. CDR3 in DNA: TGTGCCAGTCGGCGGGGGGCAAAGAAAGCCCGCTCCTACGAGCAGTACGTC.

This clone was counted between two and nine times. The chain employs TRBV2 and TRBJ1-5, with TRBD1 matching 7 bases. CDR3 length: 15 residues. After removal of 6 bases from V and 0 bases from J, the junction contained 5 bases not matched to a gene. Germline CDR1 reads SNHLY; CDR2 reads FYNNEI. CDR3 coding DNA: TGTGCCAGCAGGGAACAGGGGATTAGCAATCAGCCCCAGCATTTT. Encoded protein: CASREQGISNQPQHF.